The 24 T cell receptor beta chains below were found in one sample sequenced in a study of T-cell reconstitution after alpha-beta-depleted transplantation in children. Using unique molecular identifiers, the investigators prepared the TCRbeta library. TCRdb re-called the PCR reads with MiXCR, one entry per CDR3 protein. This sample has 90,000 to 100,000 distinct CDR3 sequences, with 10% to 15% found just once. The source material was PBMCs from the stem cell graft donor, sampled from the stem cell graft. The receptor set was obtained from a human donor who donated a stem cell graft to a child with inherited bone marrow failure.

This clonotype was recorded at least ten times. This chain's CDR3 is CATSDLGTGGTGELFF. The DNA of the CDR3 is TGTGCCACCAGTGATTTAGGGACAGGGGGCACCGGGGAGCTGTTTTTT. The V gene is TRBV24-1, the J gene TRBJ2-2; 11 bases are shared with TRBD1. The CDR3 has 16 amino acids. With 1 base clipped from V and 4 bases from J, the junction kept 1 base outside the gene matches. In germline, CDR1 is KGHDR, CDR2 SFDVKD.

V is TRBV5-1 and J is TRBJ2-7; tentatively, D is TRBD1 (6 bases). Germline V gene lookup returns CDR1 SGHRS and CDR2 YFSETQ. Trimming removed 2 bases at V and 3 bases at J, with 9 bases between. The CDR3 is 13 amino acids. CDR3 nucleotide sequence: TGCGCCAGCAGCTTAACAGGGCGCTACGAGCAGTACTTC. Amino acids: CASSLTGRYEQYF.

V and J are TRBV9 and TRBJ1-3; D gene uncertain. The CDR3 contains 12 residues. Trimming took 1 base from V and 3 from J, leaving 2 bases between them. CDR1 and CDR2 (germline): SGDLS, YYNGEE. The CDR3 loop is CASSVSGNTIYF. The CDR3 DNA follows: TGTGCCAGCAGCGTAAGTGGAAACACCATATATTTT.

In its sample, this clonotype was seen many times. The CDR3 loop is CSVDAGHQYNEQFF. In DNA, the CDR3 is TGCAGCGTTGATGCAGGACACCAGTACAATGAGCAGTTCTTC. The genes are TRBV29-1 and TRBJ2-1, with D possibly TRBD1 on 5 matching bases. This CDR3 region has 14 residues. The ends were cut back, 3 bases at V and 4 bases at J, with 13 bases in the middle. Germline V gene lookup returns CDR1 SQVTM and CDR2 ANQGSEA.

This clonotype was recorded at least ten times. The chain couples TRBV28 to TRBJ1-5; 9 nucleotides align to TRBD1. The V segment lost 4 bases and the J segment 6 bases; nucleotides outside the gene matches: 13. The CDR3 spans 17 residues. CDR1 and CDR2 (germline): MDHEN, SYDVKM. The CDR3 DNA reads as TGTGCCAGCAGTTCCAGACAGCCGGGACAGGGACGTCAGCCCCAGCATTTT. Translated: CASSSRQPGQGRQPQHF. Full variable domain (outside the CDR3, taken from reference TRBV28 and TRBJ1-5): DVKVTQSSRYLVKRTGEKVFLECVQDMDHENMFWYRQDPGLGLRLIYFSYDVKMKEKGDIPEGYSVSREKKERFSLILESASTNQTSMYLCASSSRQPGQGRQPQHFGDGTRLSIL.

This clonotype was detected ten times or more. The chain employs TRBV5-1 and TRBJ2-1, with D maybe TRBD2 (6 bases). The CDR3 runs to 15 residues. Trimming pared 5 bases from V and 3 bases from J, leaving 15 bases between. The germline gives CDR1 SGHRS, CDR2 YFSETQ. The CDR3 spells CASRGVRGLYNEQFF. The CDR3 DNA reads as TGCGCCAGCAGAGGTGTGCGGGGCCTCTACAATGAGCAGTTCTTC.

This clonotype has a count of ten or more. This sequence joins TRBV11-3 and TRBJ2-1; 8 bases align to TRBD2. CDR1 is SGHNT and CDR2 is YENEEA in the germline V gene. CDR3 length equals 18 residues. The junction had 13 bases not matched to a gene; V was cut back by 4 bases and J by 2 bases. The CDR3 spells CASSSLEVVAGTYNEQFF. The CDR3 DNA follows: TGTGCCAGCAGCTCCCTCGAAGTAGTAGCGGGAACCTACAATGAGCAGTTCTTC.

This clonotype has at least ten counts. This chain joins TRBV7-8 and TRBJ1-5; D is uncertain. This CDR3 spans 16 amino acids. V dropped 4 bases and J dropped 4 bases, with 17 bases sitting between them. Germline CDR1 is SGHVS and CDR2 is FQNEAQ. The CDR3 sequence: CASSWESGFGNQPQHF. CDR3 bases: TGTGCCAGCAGCTGGGAGAGTGGGTTCGGTAATCAGCCCCAGCATTTT.

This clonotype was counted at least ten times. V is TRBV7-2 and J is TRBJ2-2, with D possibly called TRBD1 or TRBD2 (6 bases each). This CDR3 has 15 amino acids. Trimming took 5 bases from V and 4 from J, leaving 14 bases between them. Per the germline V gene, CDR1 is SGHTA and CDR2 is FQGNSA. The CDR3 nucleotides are TGTGCCAGCAGCGGTGGGGGGCTGATCACCGGGGAGCTGTTTTTT. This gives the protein CASSGGGLITGELFF.

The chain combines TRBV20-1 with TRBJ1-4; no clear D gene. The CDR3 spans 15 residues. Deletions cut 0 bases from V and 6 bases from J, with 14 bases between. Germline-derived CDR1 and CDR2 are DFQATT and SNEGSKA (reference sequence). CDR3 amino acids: CSARDRGRPDEKLFF. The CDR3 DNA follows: TGCAGTGCTAGAGATCGAGGCCGGCCGGATGAAAAACTGTTTTTT.

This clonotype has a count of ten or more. In DNA form, the CDR3 reads TGTGCCAGCAGTTACGGCGCCGGTGGAAACACCATATATTTT. Protein product: CASSYGAGGNTIYF. The chain links TRBV6-5 to TRBJ1-3; D is unclear. With 2 bases removed from V and 3 bases from J, the gap between germline ends came to 8 bases. This CDR3 is 14 amino acids long. CDR1 and CDR2 (germline): MNHEY, SVGAGI.

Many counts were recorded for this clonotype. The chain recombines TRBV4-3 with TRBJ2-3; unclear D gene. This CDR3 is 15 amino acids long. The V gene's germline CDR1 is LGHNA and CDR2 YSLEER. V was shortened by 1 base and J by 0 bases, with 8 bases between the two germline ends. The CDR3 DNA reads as TGCGCCAGCAGCCAAGCGTGGGGAAGCACAGATACGCAGTATTTT. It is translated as CASSQAWGSTDTQYF.

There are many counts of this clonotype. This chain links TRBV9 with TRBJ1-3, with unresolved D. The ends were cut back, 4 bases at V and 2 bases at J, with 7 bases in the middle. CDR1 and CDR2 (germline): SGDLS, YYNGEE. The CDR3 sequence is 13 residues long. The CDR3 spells CASSLRTGNTIYF. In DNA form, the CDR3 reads TGTGCCAGCAGCTTGCGGACTGGAAACACCATATATTTT.

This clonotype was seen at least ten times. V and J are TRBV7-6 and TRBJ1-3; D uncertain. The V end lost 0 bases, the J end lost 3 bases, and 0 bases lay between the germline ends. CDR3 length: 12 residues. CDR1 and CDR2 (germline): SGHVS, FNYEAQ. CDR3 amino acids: CASSLAGNTIYF. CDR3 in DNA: TGTGCCAGCAGCTTAGCTGGAAACACCATATATTTT.

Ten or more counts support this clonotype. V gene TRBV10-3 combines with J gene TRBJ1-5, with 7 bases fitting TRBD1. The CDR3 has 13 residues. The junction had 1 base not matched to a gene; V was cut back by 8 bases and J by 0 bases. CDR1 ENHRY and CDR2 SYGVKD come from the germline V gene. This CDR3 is CAIGTDSNQPQHF. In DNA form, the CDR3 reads TGTGCCATCGGGACAGATAGCAATCAGCCCCAGCATTTT.

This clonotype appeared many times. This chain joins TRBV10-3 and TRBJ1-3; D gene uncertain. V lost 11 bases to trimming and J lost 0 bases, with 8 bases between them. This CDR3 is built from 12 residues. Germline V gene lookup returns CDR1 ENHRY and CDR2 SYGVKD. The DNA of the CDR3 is TGTGCCTCCCACACCTCTGGAAACACCATATATTTT. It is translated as CASHTSGNTIYF.

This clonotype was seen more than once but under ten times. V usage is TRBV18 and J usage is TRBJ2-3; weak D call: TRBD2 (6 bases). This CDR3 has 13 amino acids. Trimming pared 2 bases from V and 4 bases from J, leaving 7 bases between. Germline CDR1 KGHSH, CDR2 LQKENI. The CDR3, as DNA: TGTGCCAGCTCACCAGGGGGGTCAGATACGCAGTATTTT. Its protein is CASSPGGSDTQYF.

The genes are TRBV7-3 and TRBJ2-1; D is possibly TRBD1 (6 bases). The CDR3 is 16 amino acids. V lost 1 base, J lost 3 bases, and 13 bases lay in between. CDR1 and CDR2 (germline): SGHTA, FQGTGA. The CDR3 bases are TGTGCCAGCAGCTTAATCGGGACACATAACTACAATGAGCAGTTCTTC. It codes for CASSLIGTHNYNEQFF.

CDR3 region: CASTLRASGSIYNEQFF. As DNA, the CDR3 is TGCGCCAGCACCCTCAGGGCTAGCGGGAGCATTTACAATGAGCAGTTCTTC. The chain employs TRBV5-1 and TRBJ2-1; 10 bases map to TRBD2. The CDR3 has 17 residues. V lost 6 bases and J lost 4; bases outside the gene matches: 13. CDR1 and CDR2 from the germline V gene are SGHRS and YFSETQ.

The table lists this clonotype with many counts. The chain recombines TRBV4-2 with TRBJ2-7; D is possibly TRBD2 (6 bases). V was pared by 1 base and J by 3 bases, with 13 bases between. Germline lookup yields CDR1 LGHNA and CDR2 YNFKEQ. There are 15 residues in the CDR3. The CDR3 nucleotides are TGTGCCAGCAGCCAAGTTGGTAGCGGAGACTACGAGCAGTACTTC. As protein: CASSQVGSGDYEQYF.

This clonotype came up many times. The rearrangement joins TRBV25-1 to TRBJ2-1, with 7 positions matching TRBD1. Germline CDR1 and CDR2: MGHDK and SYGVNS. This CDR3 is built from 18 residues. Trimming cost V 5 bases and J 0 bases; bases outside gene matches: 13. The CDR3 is CASSPVRGRAGSYNEQFF. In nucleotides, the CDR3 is TGTGCCAGCAGTCCCGTGAGGGGGCGGGCCGGCTCCTACAATGAGCAGTTCTTC.

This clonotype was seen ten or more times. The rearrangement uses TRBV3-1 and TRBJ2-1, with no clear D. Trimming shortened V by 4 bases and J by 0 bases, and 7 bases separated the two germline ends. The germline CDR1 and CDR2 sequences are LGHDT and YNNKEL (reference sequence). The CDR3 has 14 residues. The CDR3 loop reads CASSLHGSYNEQFF. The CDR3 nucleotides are TGTGCCAGCAGCCTCCACGGCTCCTACAATGAGCAGTTCTTC.

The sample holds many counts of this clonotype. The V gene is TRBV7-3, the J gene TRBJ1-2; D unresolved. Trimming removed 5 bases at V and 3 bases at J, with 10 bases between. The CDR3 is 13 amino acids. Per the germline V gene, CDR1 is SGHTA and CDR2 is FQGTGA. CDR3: CASSQDGHYGYTF. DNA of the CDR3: TGTGCCAGCAGCCAGGACGGTCACTATGGCTACACCTTC.

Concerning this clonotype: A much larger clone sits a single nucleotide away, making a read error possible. The chain's CDR3 is CASLGQTVNQPQHF. Here the CDR3 DNA reads TGTGCCAGCCTAGGACAGACGGTCAATCAGCCCCAGCATTTT. This chain links TRBV28 with TRBJ1-5; the D gene is possibly TRBD1 (6 bases). Germline assignment: CDR1 MDHEN and CDR2 SYDVKM. The ends were cut back, 8 bases at V and 3 bases at J, with 14 bases in the middle. This CDR3 region has 14 residues.